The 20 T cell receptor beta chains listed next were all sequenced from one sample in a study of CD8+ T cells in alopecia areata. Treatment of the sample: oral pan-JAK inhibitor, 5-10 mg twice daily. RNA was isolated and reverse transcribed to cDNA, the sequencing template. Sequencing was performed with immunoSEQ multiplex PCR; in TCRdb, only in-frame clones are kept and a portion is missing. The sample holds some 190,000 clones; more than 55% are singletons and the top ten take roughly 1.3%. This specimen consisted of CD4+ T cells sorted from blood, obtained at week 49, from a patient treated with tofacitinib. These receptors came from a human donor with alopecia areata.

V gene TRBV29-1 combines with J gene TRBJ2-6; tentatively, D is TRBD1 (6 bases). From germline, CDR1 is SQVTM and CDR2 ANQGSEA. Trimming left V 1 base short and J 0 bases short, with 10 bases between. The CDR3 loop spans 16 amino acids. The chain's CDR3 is CSVEGTESSGANVLTF. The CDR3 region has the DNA TGCAGCGTTGAAGGGACAGAGAGCTCTGGGGCCAACGTCCTGACTTTC.

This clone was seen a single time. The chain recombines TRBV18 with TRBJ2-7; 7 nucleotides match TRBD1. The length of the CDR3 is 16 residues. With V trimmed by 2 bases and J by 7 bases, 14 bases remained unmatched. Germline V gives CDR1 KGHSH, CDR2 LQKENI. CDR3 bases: TGTGCCAGCTCACCAAGGGCAGGAGCACCAGGGGGAGAGCAGTACTTC. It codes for CASSPRAGAPGGEQYF. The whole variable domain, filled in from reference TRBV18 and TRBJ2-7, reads NAGVMQNPRHLVRRRGQEARLRCSPMKGHSHVYWYRQLPEEGLKFMVYLQKENIIDESGMPKERFSAEFPKEGPSILRIQQVVRGDSAAYFCASSPRAGAPGGEQYFGPGTRLTVT.

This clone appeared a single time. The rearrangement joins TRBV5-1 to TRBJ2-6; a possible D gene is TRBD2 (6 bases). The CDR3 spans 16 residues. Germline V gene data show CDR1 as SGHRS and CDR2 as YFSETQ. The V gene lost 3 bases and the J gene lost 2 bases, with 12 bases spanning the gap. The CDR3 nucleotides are TGCGCCAGCAGCTCCCCAGGAGGGGCTGGGGCCAACGTCCTGACTTTC. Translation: CASSSPGGAGANVLTF.

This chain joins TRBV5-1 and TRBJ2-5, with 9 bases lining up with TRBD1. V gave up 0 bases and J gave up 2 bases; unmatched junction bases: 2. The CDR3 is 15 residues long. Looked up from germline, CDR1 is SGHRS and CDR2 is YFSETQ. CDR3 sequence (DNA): TGCGCCAGCAGCTTGGATGGGACAGGGCAAGAGACCCAGTACTTC. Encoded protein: CASSLDGTGQETQYF. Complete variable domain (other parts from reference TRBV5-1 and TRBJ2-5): KAGVTQTPRYLIKTRGQQVTLSCSPISGHRSVSWYQQTPGQGLQFLFEYFSETQRNKGNFPGRFSGRQFSNSRSEMNVSTLELGDSALYLCASSLDGTGQETQYFGPGTRLLVL.

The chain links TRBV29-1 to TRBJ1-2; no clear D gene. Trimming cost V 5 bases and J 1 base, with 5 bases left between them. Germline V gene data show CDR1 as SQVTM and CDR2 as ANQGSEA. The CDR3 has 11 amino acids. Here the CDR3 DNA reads TGCAGCGTTCAGAGTAACTATGGCTACACCTTC. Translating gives CSVQSNYGYTF. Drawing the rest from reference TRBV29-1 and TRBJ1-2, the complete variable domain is SAVISQKPSRDICQRGTSLTIQCQVDSQVTMMFWYRQQPGQSLTLIATANQGSEATYESGFVIDKFPISRPNLTFSTLTVSNMSPEDSSIYLCSVQSNYGYTFGSGTRLTVV.

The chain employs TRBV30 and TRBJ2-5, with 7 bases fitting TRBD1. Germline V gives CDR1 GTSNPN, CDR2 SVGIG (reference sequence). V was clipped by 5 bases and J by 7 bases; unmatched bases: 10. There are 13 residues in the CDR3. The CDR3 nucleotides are TGTGCCTGGCAAGAACAGGGGACCACGACCCAGTACTTC. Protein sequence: CAWQEQGTTTQYF. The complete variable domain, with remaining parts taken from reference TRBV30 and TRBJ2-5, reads SQTIHQWPATLVQPVGSPLSLECTVEGTSNPNLYWYRQAAGRGLQLLFYSVGIGQISSEVPQNLSASRPQDRQFILSSKKLLLSDSGFYLCAWQEQGTTTQYFGPGTRLLVL.

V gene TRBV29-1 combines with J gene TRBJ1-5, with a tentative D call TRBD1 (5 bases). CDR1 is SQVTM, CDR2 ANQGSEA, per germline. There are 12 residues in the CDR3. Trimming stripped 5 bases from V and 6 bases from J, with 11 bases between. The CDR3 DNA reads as TGCAGCGTTTGGGACTTAGGTCAGCCCCAGCATTTT. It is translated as CSVWDLGQPQHF.

For the CDR3, the DNA is TGCGCCAGCAGCCAAGGAACCAACCTGGATCGATCAGATACGCAGTATTTT. It specifies CASSQGTNLDRSDTQYF. The rearrangement uses TRBV4-1 and TRBJ2-3; D is ambiguous. From germline, CDR1 is MGHRA and CDR2 YSYEKL. The CDR3 consists of 17 residues. V was pared by 1 base and J by 4 bases, with 18 bases between.

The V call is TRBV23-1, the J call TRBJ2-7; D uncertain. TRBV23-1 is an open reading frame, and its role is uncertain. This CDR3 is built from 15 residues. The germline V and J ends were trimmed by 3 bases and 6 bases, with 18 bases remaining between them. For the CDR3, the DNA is TGCGCCAGCAGTCAGGGTCAACCTACGTACATCGAGCAGTACTTC. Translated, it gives CASSQGQPTYIEQYF.

CDR3: CASSLAGRGVSYEQYF. Written as DNA, the CDR3 is TGTGCCAGCAGCTTGGCGGGCAGGGGTGTATCCTACGAGCAGTACTTC. This chain joins TRBV5-6 and TRBJ2-7; weak D call: TRBD1 (6 bases). Germline assignment: CDR1 SGHDT and CDR2 YYEEEE. CDR3 length: 16 residues. V shed 0 bases and J shed 1 base, with 14 bases lying between them.

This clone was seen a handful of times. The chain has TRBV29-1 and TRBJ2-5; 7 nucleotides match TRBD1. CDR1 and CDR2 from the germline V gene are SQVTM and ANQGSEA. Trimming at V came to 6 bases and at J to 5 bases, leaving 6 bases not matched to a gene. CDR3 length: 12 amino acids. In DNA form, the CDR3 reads TGCAGCGTCTCGAAGACAGGGGAGACCCAGTACTTC. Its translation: CSVSKTGETQYF.

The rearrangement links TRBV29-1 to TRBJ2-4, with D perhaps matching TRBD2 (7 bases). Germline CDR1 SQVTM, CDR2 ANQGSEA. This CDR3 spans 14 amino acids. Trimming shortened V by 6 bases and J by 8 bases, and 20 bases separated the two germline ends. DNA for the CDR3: TGCAGCGTCCAAGGGGGGGTCAGTTGGGACATTCAGTACTTC. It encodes CSVQGGVSWDIQYF.

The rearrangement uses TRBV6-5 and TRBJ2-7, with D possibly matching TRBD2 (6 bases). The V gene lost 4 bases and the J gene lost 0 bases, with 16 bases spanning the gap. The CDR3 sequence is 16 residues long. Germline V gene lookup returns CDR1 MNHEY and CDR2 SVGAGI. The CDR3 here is CASSSTRRGSSYEQYF. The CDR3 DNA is TGTGCCAGCAGTTCCACGAGACGGGGGTCCTCCTACGAGCAGTACTTC.

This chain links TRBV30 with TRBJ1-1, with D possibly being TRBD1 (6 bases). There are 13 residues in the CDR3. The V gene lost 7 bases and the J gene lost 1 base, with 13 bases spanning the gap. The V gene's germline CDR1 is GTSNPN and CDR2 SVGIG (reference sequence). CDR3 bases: TGTGCCTTGGGGGGGCTCCCGAACACTGAAGCTTTCTTT. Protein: CALGGLPNTEAFF. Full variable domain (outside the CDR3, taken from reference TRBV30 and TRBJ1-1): SQTIHQWPATLVQPVGSPLSLECTVEGTSNPNLYWYRQAAGRGLQLLFYSVGIGQISSEVPQNLSASRPQDRQFILSSKKLLLSDSGFYLCALGGLPNTEAFFGQGTRLTVV.

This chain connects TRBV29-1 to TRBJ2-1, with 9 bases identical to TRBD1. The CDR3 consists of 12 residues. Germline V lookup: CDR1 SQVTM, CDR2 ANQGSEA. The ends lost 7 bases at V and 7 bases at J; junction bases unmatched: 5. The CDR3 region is CSGGTGPNEQFF. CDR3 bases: TGCAGCGGAGGGACAGGGCCGAATGAGCAGTTCTTC.

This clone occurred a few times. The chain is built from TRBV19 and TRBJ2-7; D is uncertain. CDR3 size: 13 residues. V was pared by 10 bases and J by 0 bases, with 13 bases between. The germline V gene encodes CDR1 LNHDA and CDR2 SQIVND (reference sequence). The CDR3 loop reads CATRARSSYEQYF. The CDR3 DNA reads TGTGCCACCCGGGCCCGGAGCTCCTACGAGCAGTACTTC.

The CDR3 is CASSYQPNSPLHF. The CDR3 nucleotides are TGTGCCAGCAGTTACCAACCCAATTCACCCCTCCACTTT. The gene calls are TRBV6-6 and TRBJ1-6, with no clear D. Trimming left V 2 bases short and J 7 bases short, with 6 bases between. Germline loops: CDR1 MNHNY, CDR2 SVGAGI (reference sequence). The CDR3 sequence is 13 residues long.

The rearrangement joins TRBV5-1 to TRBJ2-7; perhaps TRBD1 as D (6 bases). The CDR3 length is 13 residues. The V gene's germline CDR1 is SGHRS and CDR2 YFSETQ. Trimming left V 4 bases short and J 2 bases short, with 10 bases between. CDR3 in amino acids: CASSVQGTYEQYF. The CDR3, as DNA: TGCGCCAGCAGCGTACAGGGAACCTACGAGCAGTACTTC. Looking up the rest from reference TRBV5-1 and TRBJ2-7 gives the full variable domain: KAGVTQTPRYLIKTRGQQVTLSCSPISGHRSVSWYQQTPGQGLQFLFEYFSETQRNKGNFPGRFSGRQFSNSRSEMNVSTLELGDSALYLCASSVQGTYEQYFGPGTRLTVT.

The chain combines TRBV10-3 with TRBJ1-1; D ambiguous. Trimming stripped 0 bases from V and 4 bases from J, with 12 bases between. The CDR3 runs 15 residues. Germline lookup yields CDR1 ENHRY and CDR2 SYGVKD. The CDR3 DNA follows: TGTGCCATCAGTGAGTCCGGGCTTTTGGGCACTGAAGCTTTCTTT. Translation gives CAISESGLLGTEAFF.

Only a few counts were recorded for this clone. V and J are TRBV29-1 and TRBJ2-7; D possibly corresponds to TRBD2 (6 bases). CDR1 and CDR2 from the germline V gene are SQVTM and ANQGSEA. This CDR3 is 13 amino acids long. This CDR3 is CTHARGFTYEQYF. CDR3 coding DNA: TGCACCCATGCCCGGGGGTTTACCTACGAGCAGTACTTC.